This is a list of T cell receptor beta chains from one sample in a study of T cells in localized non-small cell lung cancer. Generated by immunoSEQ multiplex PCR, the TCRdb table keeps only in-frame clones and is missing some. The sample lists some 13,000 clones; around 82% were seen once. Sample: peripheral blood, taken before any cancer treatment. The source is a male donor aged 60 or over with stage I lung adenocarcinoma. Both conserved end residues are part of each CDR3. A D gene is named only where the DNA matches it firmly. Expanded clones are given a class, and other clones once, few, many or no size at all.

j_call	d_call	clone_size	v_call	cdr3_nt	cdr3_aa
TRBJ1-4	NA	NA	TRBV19	TGTGCCAGTAGCAGTCAAAACAGGGTAGAAGAAAAACTGTTTTTT	CASSSQNRVEEKLFF
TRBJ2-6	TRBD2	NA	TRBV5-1	TGCGCCAGCAGCCCAGCCTTACTAGCGGGAGGCGTCTCTGGGGCCAACGTCCTGACTTTC	CASSPALLAGGVSGANVLTF
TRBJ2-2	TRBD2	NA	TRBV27	TGTGCCAGCAGTTTATCTACCGGACTAGCACAAAACACCGGGGAGCTGTTTTTT	CASSLSTGLAQNTGELFF
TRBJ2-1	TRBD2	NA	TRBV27	TGTGCCAGCAGTTCCCTGCGAGCGGGAGCCTACAATGAGCAGTTCTTC	CASSSLRAGAYNEQFF
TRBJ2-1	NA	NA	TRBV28	TGTGCCAGCACCCAACAGGCTCCGTTGAGCTCCTACAATGAGCAGTTCTTC	CASTQQAPLSSYNEQFF
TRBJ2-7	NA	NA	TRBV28	TGTGCCAGCAGTTCCGAATCTGGGTGGGAGCAGTACTTC	CASSSESGWEQYF
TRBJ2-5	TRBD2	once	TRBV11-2	TGTGCCAGCAGCTTAAGGGGGGGGACTAGCCCGTTGAGGAAAGAGACCCAGTACTTC	CASSLRGGTSPLRKETQYF
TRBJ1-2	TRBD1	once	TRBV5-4	TGTGCCAGCAGCTTGGCCGGGACAGGGTACGGCTACACCTTC	CASSLAGTGYGYTF
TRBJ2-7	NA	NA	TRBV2	TGTGCCAGCAGTAGAACAGCAACCTACGAGCAGTACTTC	CASSRTATYEQYF
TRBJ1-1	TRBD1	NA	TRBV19	TGTGCCAGTAGTATTGGGGACAGGGGGGATGAAGCTTTCTTT	CASSIGDRGDEAFF
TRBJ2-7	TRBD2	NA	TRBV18	TGTGCCAGCTCACCGGGGGTGGTAGCGGGCTACGAGCAGTACTTC	CASSPGVVAGYEQYF
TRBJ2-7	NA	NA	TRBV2	TGTGCCAGCAGCCCATACAAGGACAAGGCCCGTTACGAGCAGTACTTC	CASSPYKDKARYEQYF
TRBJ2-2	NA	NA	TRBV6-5	TGTGCCAGCACAAGAGGCGGGGAGCTGTTTTTT	CASTRGGELFF
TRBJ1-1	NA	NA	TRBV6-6	TGTGCCAGCAGAAAAGGACCCAGCAACACTGAAGCTTTCTTT	CASRKGPSNTEAFF
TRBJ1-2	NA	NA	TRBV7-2	TGTGCCAGCAGCTTAGCGCTCGCACAGCTCTATGGCTACACCTTC	CASSLALAQLYGYTF
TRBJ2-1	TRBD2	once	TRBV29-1	TGCAGCGTTGCCCACGGGGGGAATGAGCAGTTCTTC	CSVAHGGNEQFF
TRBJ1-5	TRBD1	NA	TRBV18	TGTGCCAGCTCCCAACAGGGGGGCGGAGGACAGCCCCAGCATTTT	CASSQQGGGGQPQHF
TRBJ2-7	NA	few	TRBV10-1	TGCGCCAGCAGTGGCCCCTCGGACGAGCAGTACTTC	CASSGPSDEQYF
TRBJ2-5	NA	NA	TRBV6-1	TGTGCCAGCAGTGCAACCGGGACGGAGGATTGGGAGACCCAGTACTTC	CASSATGTEDWETQYF
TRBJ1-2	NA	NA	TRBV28	TGTGCCTCGTACCAGGACGCCTATGGCTACACCTTC	CASYQDAYGYTF
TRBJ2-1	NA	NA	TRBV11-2	TGTGCCAGCAGGCCTCTGAGGGGTCCCAACAACAATGAGCAGTTCTTC	CASRPLRGPNNNEQFF
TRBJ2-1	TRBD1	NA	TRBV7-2	TGTGCCAGCAGACCAGGGACAGACAATGAGCAGTTCTTC	CASRPGTDNEQFF
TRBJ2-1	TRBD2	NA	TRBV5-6	TGTGCCAGCAGTATCGGGACTAGCGGGACCAATGAGCAGTTCTTC	CASSIGTSGTNEQFF
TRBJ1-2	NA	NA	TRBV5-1	TGCGCCAGCAGCAAAAACGAACGAGCAGGGGTCGACTATGGCTACACCTTC	CASSKNERAGVDYGYTF
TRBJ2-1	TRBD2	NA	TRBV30	TGTGCCTGGAGTGTAATACTAGCGGGAGAAGGGAATGAGCAGTTCTTC	CAWSVILAGEGNEQFF
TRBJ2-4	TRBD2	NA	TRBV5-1	TGCGCCAGCAGCGAAGAGCGGGGCATTCAGTACTTC	CASSEERGIQYF
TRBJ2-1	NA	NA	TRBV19	TGTGCCAGTAGTCCCGCAGGGGAGTCACATGAGCAGTTCTTC	CASSPAGESHEQFF